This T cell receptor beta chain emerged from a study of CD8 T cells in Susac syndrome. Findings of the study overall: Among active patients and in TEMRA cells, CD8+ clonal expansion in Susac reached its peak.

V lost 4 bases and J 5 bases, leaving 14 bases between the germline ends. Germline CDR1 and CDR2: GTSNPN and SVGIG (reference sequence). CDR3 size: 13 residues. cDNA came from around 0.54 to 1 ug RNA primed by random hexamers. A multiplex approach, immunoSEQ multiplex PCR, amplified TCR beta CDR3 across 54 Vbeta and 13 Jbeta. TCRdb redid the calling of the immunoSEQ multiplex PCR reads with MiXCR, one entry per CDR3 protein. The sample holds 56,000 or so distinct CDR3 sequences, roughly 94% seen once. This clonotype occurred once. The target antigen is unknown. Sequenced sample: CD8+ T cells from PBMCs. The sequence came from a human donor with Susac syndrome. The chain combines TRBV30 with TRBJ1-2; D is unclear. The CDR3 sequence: CAWMGSVGYGYTF. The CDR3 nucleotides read TGTGCCTGGATGGGCTCCGTAGGGTATGGCTACACCTTC.